The clone carrying this T cell receptor beta chain has a count of ten or more. Its matching antigen is unknown. The record originates from a study of T cells in Graves' hyperthyroidism and ophthalmopathy. Overall study findings and caveats: A 13 V-J model separated ophthalmopathy from stable hyperthyroidism. Ophthalmopathy prediction by the model preceded onset by a median roughly 6 months.

TCR beta CDR3 regions were amplified from RNA. HTBI primers drove first-round RT-PCR of the TCR CDR3. TCRdb re-called the multiplex PCR reads through MiXCR, storing one row per CDR3 protein. This sample has hundreds of thousands of distinct CDR3 sequences; 15% to 20% occur once, and the top ten carry 47%. Trimming stripped 1 base from V and 4 bases from J, with 7 bases between. Germline assignment: CDR1 SGHTA and CDR2 FQGNSA. The CDR3 runs 13 residues. Inclusion characteristics of ophthalmopathy patients comprised a Clinical Activity Score of at least 3, a NOSPECS grade of at least 4, and duration under 3 months. A patient was excluded if there was uncontrolled infection, other autoimmune disease, pregnancy or lactation.

Input material: blood. This sequence was found in a man aged 40-49 years with Graves' ophthalmopathy. This chain uses TRBV7-2 with TRBJ1-2; unclear D gene. The CDR3 DNA sequence: TGTGCCAGCAGCTTAGAGCCCCTCTATGGCTACACCTTC. This sequence encodes CASSLEPLYGYTF.